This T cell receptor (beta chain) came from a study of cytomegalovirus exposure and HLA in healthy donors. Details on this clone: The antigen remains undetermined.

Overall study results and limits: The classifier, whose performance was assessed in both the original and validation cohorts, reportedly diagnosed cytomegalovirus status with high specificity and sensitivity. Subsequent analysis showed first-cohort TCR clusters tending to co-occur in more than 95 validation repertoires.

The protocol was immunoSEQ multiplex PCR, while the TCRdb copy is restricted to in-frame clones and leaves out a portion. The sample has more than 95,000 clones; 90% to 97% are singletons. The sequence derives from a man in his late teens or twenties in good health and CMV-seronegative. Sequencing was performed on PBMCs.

DNA of the CDR3: TGTGCCAGCAGGATACAGAGTATGAACACTGAAGCTTTCTTT. Translation gives CASRIQSMNTEAFF. The genes are TRBV6-4 and TRBJ1-1; D is undetermined. The CDR3 length is 14 residues. In germline, CDR1 is MRHNA, CDR2 SNTAGT. V lost 6 bases to trimming and J lost 0 bases, with 11 bases between them.